These 10 T cell receptor beta chains came from one sample sequenced in a study of graft-versus-host responses after intestinal transplantation. These TCRs' antigens remain unknown. The method was immunoSEQ multiplex PCR; TCRdb's version includes in-frame clones alone and lacks a portion of them. The sample lists tens of thousands of clones, 85% to 95% seen once, with around 0.23% in the top ten. The specimen was unstimulated CD8+ T cells sorted from spleen or lymph node cells, collected before transplant. These receptors were obtained from a human donor who was the organ donor for an intestinal transplant.

The V gene is TRBV7-9, the J gene TRBJ1-2, with no clear D. V was clipped by 5 bases and J by 5 bases, with 21 bases between them. The CDR3 consists of 16 residues. Germline V gene sequence: CDR1 SEHNR, CDR2 FQNEAQ (reference sequence). The CDR3 DNA reads TGTGCCAGCAGCCCCCGCGGATCGGCAGGTCTATATGGCTACACCTTC. Its protein is CASSPRGSAGLYGYTF. Full variable domain (rest looked up from reference TRBV7-9 and TRBJ1-2): DTGVSQNPRHKITKRGQNVTFRCDPISEHNRLYWYRQTLGQGPEFLTYFQNEAQLEKSRLLSDRFSAERPKGSFSTLEIQRTEQGDSAMYLCASSPRGSAGLYGYTFGSGTRLTVV.

The V call is TRBV13, the J call TRBJ2-5; TRBD2 is a possible D gene (6 bases). The germline V and J ends were trimmed by 10 bases and 3 bases, with 15 bases remaining between them. CDR1 is PRHDT, CDR2 FYEKMQ, per germline (reference sequence). The length of the CDR3 is 13 residues. The CDR3 loop reads CATGTGEEETQYF. DNA of the CDR3: TGTGCCACCGGGACTGGCGAAGAAGAGACCCAGTACTTC.

This rearrangement joins TRBV28 to TRBJ1-1, with D uncertain. CDR1 and CDR2 (germline): MDHEN, SYDVKM. V was trimmed by 5 bases and J by 0 bases, leaving 16 bases between them. The CDR3 totals 16 residues. CDR3 sequence (DNA): TGTGCCAGCAGTCCGGTACATTTGGAGATGAACACTGAAGCTTTCTTT. It specifies CASSPVHLEMNTEAFF.

The V and J genes are TRBV4-1 and TRBJ2-5; 7 bases agree with TRBD1. The CDR3 runs 16 residues. The germline V gene encodes CDR1 MGHRA and CDR2 YSYEKL. V shed 4 bases, J shed 2 bases, and the junction held 10 bases outside the gene matches. The CDR3 DNA follows: TGCGCCAGCAGCCTGATTGCCGGGACAGAACAAGAGACCCAGTACTTC. This gives the protein CASSLIAGTEQETQYF.

This chain links TRBV6-6 with TRBJ2-5, with 11 bases that match TRBD1. V was clipped by 8 bases and J by 4 bases; unmatched bases: 12. The CDR3 is 16 amino acids. Germline CDR1 and CDR2: MNHNY and SVGAGI (reference sequence). CDR3 DNA: TGTGCCAGCTTGGGTTGGACAGGGGGCGCTGGAGAGACCCAGTACTTC. It encodes CASLGWTGGAGETQYF.

Here the CDR3 DNA reads TGTGCCAGCAGTTCAGGGGGAGTGGACGAGCAGTACTTC. Amino acids: CASSSGGVDEQYF. The V gene is TRBV28, the J gene TRBJ2-7; 7 nucleotides match TRBD1. Trimming at V came to 4 bases and at J to 5 bases, leaving 5 bases not matched to a gene. The CDR3 spans 13 residues. Per the germline V gene, CDR1 is MDHEN and CDR2 is SYDVKM.

This chain links TRBV5-5 with TRBJ1-2; 7 bases agree with TRBD1. Unmatched junction bases numbered 5, after V lost 4 bases and J lost 8 bases. The CDR3 sequence is 12 residues long. Germline CDR1 and CDR2: SGHKS and YYEKEE (reference sequence). The CDR3 is CASSPGGQGYTF. CDR3 nucleotide sequence: TGTGCCAGCAGCCCAGGGGGGCAAGGCTACACCTTC.

The chain combines TRBV5-4 with TRBJ2-7, with 8 bases identical to TRBD1. J lost 2 bases, V lost 4 bases, and 5 bases had no gene match. This CDR3 spans 14 amino acids. Germline lookup yields CDR1 SGHNT and CDR2 YYREEE (reference sequence). CDR3 DNA sequence: TGTGCCAGCAGCACTCTACAGGGGGCCTACGAGCAGTACTTC. This encodes CASSTLQGAYEQYF.

The chain links TRBV21-1 to TRBJ2-7; TRBD2 is taken as the D call from the table, unchecked against the DNA. TRBV21-1 is listed as a pseudogene. This CDR3 is built from 13 residues. CDR3 region: CASSRGGSYEQYF. CDR3 nucleotides: TGTGCCAGCAGCAGGGGAGGGTCCTACGAGCAGTACTTC.

This chain joins TRBV2 and TRBJ1-2; a possible D gene is TRBD1 (5 bases). The CDR3 is 15 amino acids. V lost 6 bases and J lost 3, with 17 bases in between. Germline CDR1 is SNHLY and CDR2 is FYNNEI. Here the CDR3 reads CASRGLSPDHYGYTF. CDR3 DNA: TGTGCCAGCAGGGGACTTTCACCGGATCACTATGGCTACACCTTC. Full variable domain (missing parts from reference TRBV2 and TRBJ1-2): EPEVTQTPSHQVTQMGQEVILRCVPISNHLYFYWYRQILGQKVEFLVSFYNNEISEKSEIFDDQFSVERPDGSNFTLKIRSTKLEDSAMYFCASRGLSPDHYGYTFGSGTRLTVV.